A single sample is the source of the 17 T cell receptor beta chains below, sequenced in a study of Graves' ophthalmopathy and Graves' hyperthyroidism (dated by TCRdb to about 2018). These reads were obtained on an Illumina HiSeq 2000. For repertoire sequencing, the TCR beta CDR3 regions were amplified from RNA transcripts. The first round of RT-PCR was done with HTBI primers and the Qiagen OneStep RT-PCR kit, and was followed by a second round of multiplex PCR, then size selection and purification. The public reads were quality trimmed at Q25 with fastp and then assembled into clones with MiXCR by TCRdb, keeping productive beta chains. Entries are consolidated by CDR3 protein sequence, retaining the most common genes and DNA. The sample yields about 1.1 million distinct CDR3 sequences; about 40% were counted once. Together, the top ten hold roughly 11% of the sample. The source material was peripheral blood or thyroid tissue (not recorded which). The origin of the receptors is an adult man with Graves' hyperthyroidism.

The chain employs TRBV11-2 and TRBJ2-6, with 9 bases that match TRBD2. The germline V gene has CDR1 SGHAT and CDR2 FQNNGV. The ends lost 3 bases at V and 0 bases at J; junction bases unmatched: 6. This CDR3 is built from 18 residues. CDR3 sequence reads: CASSLFAGGSSGANVLTF. The CDR3 bases are TGTGCCAGCAGCTTGTTTGCGGGAGGGAGCTCTGGGGCCAACGTCCTGACTTTC.

The V gene is TRBV7-2, the J gene TRBJ1-2; 8 bases align to TRBD1. There are 16 residues in the CDR3. V shed 4 bases, J shed 8 bases, and the junction held 15 bases outside the gene matches. Germline V CDR1 and CDR2: SGHTA, FQGNSA. The CDR3 loop is CASSSPKDDRGVGYTF. The CDR3, as DNA: TGTGCCAGCAGCTCACCCAAAGATGACAGGGGAGTCGGCTACACCTTC. The complete variable domain, with remaining parts taken from reference TRBV7-2 and TRBJ1-2, reads GAGVSQSPSNKVTEKGKDVELRCDPISGHTALYWYRQSLGQGLEFLIYFQGNSAPDKSGLPSDRFSAERTGGSVSTLTIQRTQQEDSAVYLCASSSPKDDRGVGYTFGSGTRLTVV.

In DNA, the CDR3 is TGCAGCGCAGATGAGGGGAGCACTGAAAACACCATATATTTT. Translating it yields CSADEGSTENTIYF. The chain carries TRBV29-1 and TRBJ1-3, with a weak D call TRBD1 (5 bases). Trimming shortened V by 7 bases and J by 6 bases, and 19 bases separated the two germline ends. Per germline, CDR1 SQVTM and CDR2 ANQGSEA. CDR3 length equals 14 residues. Filled out from reference TRBV29-1 and TRBJ1-3, the complete variable domain reads SAVISQKPSRDICQRGTSLTIQCQVDSQVTMMFWYRQQPGQSLTLIATANQGSEATYESGFVIDKFPISRPNLTFSTLTVSNMSPEDSSIYLCSADEGSTENTIYFGEGSWLTVV.

This clonotype was detected only a few times. The chain links TRBV2 to TRBJ2-7, with 10 nucleotides matching TRBD2. Germline trimming cut 2 bases from V and 6 bases from J; bases unmatched to any gene: 4. The germline V gene has CDR1 SNHLY and CDR2 FYNNEI. The CDR3 covers 14 residues. CDR3 in amino acids: CASSEIAGGGEQYF. DNA for the CDR3: TGTGCCAGCAGTGAAATAGCGGGAGGAGGCGAGCAGTACTTC.

This chain links TRBV10-3 with TRBJ1-1, with D perhaps matching TRBD1 (5 bases). V was shortened by 10 bases and J by 4 bases, with 22 bases between the two germline ends. CDR1 and CDR2 from the germline V gene are ENHRY and SYGVKD. The CDR3 loop spans 15 amino acids. The CDR3 here is CASSNRRQLVTEAFF. The DNA for the CDR3 is TGTGCCAGCAGCAACAGGCGACAGTTAGTCACTGAAGCTTTCTTT.

A note on this clonotype: The CDR3 does not end in the conserved phenylalanine or tryptophan, so this is likely a read error. It is unclear where the CDR3 begins or ends on the DNA, so no DNA is shown, and the CDR3 is as TCRdb lists it. The CDR3 spells CSAEFYRASY. The chain combines TRBV29-1 with TRBJ1-1; TRBD1 is taken as the D call from the table, unchecked against the DNA. The germline V gene has CDR1 SQVTM and CDR2 ANQGSEA. With termini counted, the CDR3 has 10 amino acids.

The chain links TRBV5-1 to TRBJ1-4; 7 bases fit TRBD1. Germline values: CDR1 SGHRS, CDR2 YFSETQ. Unmatched junction bases numbered 3, after V lost 0 bases and J lost 7 bases. The CDR3 loop spans 14 amino acids. For the CDR3, the DNA is TGCGCCAGCAGCTTGGACCAGGGGGGTGAAAAACTGTTTTTT. The encoded protein is CASSLDQGGEKLFF.

This clonotype appeared a few times. The CDR3 region is CASSSNRGRSSGSRETQYF. CDR3 coding DNA: TGTGCCAGCAGTTCGAACAGGGGGAGGTCTAGCGGGAGTCGGGAGACCCAGTACTTC. The chain links TRBV12-3 or TRBV12-4 to TRBJ2-5; TRBD2 matches 10 bases. V lost 4 bases to trimming and J lost 5 bases; unmatched junction nucleotides: 19. This CDR3 spans 19 amino acids.

This chain connects TRBV4-1 to TRBJ2-7; 9 nucleotides line up with TRBD1. After removal of 4 bases from V and 7 bases from J, the junction contained 8 bases not matched to a gene. CDR1 and CDR2 from the germline V gene are MGHRA and YSYEKL. This CDR3 has 14 amino acids. The DNA of the CDR3 is TGCGCCAGCAGCCGCCGGGACAGGGACGGAGAGCAGTACTTC. As protein: CASSRRDRDGEQYF.

In the case of this clonotype: A much larger clonotype is one base distant, so this may be a read error. The V call is TRBV7-9, the J call TRBJ1-1, with 7 positions matching TRBD1. This CDR3 spans 15 amino acids. The V gene's germline CDR1 is SEHNR and CDR2 FQNEAQ (reference sequence). The CDR3 nucleotides read TGTGCCAGCAGCCCGGCGGGGACAGCCAACACTGAAGCTTCCTTT. Protein product: CASSPAGTANTEASF.

This clonotype appeared a few times. The chain is built from TRBV5-5 and TRBJ1-4; 10 bases map to TRBD1. The CDR3 spans 17 residues. V lost 4 bases, J lost 6 bases, and 12 bases stayed unmatched. Germline CDR1 and CDR2: SGHKS and YYEKEE (reference sequence). The CDR3 here is CASSPLDRGFADEKLFF. CDR3 coding DNA: TGTGCCAGCAGCCCTCTGGACAGGGGGTTCGCGGATGAAAAACTGTTTTTT.

The sample holds a few counts of this clonotype. The CDR3 bases are TGTGCCAGTAGTATAGAGGCAGGGAGACAGCCCCAGCATTTT. Translation: CASSIEAGRQPQHF. J is TRBJ1-5 and V is TRBV19; D might be TRBD1 (5 bases). The V gene lost 0 bases and the J gene lost 7 bases, with 10 bases spanning the gap. From germline, CDR1 is LNHDA and CDR2 SQIVND (reference sequence). The CDR3 sequence is 14 residues long.

This clonotype was seen many times. The chain employs TRBV7-2 and TRBJ2-5; weak D call: TRBD2 (6 bases). The CDR3 is 14 amino acids. Germline loops: CDR1 SGHTA, CDR2 FQGNSA. V was cut by 4 bases and J by 4 bases, with 13 bases left in between. Here the CDR3 reads CASSSPGDRETQYF. Written as DNA, the CDR3 is TGTGCCAGCAGCTCGCCGGGGGATCGAGAGACCCAGTACTTC.

This clonotype has a count of ten or more. This chain uses TRBV7-9 with TRBJ2-5; 8 bases line up with TRBD1. CDR1 and CDR2 from the germline V gene are SEHNR and FQNEAQ (reference sequence). The CDR3 consists of 15 residues. V lost 1 base to trimming and J lost 7 bases; unmatched junction nucleotides: 8. CDR3 amino acids: CASSLETGAVGTQYF. CDR3 nucleotides: TGTGCCAGCAGCTTAGAGACAGGGGCTGTCGGGACCCAGTACTTC.

The sample holds a few counts of this clonotype. This chain uses TRBV28 with TRBJ2-5; D unclear. From germline, CDR1 is MDHEN and CDR2 SYDVKM. The CDR3 loop spans 12 amino acids. Trimming removed 6 bases from V and 5 bases from J, with 10 bases in between. CDR3 loop: CASRPSGETQYF. In DNA, the CDR3 is TGTGCCAGCAGGCCCTCTGGGGAGACCCAGTACTTC.

This clonotype occurred a few times. This rearrangement joins TRBV10-2 to TRBJ1-1; D is perhaps TRBD1 (6 bases). V lost 10 bases, J lost 6 bases, and 18 bases lay in between. The CDR3 length is 13 residues. The germline V gene has CDR1 WSHSY and CDR2 SAAADI. CDR3 protein: CATSKTGSAEAFF. The CDR3, as DNA: TGCGCCACCTCCAAAACAGGGAGTGCTGAAGCTTTCTTT.

Turning to this clonotype: This may arise from a read error, as a much more abundant clone is one base away. This chain uses TRBV20-1 with TRBJ1-5, with D unclear. V was pared by 3 bases and J by 0 bases, with 9 bases between. CDR3 length: 14 amino acids. CDR1 is DFQATT and CDR2 is SNEGSKA in the germline V gene (reference sequence). DNA of the CDR3: TGCAGTGCTAGTTTAGAGGATAGCAATCAGCCCCAGCATTTT. Translation gives CSASLEDSNQPQHF.